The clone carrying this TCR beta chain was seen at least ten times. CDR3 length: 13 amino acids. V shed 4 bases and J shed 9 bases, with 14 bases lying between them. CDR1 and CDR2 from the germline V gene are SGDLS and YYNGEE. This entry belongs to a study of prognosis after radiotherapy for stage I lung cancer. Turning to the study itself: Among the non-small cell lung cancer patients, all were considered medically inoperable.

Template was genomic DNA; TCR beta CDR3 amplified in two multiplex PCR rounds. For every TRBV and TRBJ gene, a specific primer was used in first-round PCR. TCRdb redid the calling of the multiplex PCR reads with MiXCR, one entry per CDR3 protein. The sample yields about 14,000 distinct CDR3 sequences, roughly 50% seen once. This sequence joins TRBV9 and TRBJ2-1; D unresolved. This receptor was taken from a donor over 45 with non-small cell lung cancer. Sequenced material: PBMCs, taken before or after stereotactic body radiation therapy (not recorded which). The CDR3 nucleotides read TGTGCCAGCAGCCCCTTTGGAAAACGTGAGCAGTTCTTC. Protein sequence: CASSPFGKREQFF.